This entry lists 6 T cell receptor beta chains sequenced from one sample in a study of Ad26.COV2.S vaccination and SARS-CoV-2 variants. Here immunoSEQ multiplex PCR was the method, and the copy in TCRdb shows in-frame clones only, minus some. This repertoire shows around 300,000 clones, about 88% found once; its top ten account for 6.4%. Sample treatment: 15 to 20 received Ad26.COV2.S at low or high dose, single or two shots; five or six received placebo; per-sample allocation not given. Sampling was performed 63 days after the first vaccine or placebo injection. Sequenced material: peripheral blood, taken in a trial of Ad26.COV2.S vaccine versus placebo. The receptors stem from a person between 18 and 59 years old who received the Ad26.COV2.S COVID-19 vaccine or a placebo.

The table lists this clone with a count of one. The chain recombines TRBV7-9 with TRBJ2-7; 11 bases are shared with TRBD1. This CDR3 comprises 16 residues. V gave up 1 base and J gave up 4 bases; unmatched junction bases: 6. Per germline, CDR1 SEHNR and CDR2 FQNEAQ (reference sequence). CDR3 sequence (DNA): TGTGCCAGCAGCTTAGGGGGGACAGGGGGTTCGTACGAGCAGTACTTC. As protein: CASSLGGTGGSYEQYF.

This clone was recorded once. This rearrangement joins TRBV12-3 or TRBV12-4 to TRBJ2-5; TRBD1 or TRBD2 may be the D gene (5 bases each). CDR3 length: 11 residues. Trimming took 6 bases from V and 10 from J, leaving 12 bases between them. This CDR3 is CASRVGEHQYF. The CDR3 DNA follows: TGTGCCAGCAGGGTAGGGGAGCACCAGTACTTC.

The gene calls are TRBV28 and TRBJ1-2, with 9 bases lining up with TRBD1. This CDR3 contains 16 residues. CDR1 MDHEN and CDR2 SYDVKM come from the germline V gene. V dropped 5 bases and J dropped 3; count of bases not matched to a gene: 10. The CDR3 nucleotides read TGTGCCAGCAGTCCCGGGGACAGGGTCTATTACTATGGCTACACCTTC. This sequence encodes CASSPGDRVYYYGYTF.

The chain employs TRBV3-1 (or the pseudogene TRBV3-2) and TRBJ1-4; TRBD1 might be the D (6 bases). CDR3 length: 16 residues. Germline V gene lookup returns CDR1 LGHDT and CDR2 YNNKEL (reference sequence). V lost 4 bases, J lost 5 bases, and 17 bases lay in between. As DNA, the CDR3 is TGTGCCAGCAGCCTATCACCGACAGGCGCAAATGAAAAACTGTTTTTT. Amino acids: CASSLSPTGANEKLFF.

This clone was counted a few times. This CDR3 is CASSQVYRGGYTF. The DNA for the CDR3 is TGCGCCAGCAGCCAAGTTTACAGGGGAGGCTACACCTTC. J is TRBJ1-2 and V is TRBV4-1, with 7 bases identical to TRBD1. CDR1 is MGHRA and CDR2 is YSYEKL in the germline V gene. The CDR3 consists of 13 residues. J gave up 8 bases and V 1 base, and 4 bases lay outside the gene matches.

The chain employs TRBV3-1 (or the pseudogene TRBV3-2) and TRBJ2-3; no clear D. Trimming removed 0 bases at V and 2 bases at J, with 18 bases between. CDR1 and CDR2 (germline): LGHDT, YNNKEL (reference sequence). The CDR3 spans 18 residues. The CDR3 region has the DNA TGTGCCAGCAGCCAAGAGGTACCCGGGCCCTGGGCCACAGATACGCAGTATTTT. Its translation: CASSQEVPGPWATDTQYF.